The sample holds many counts of the clone carrying this TCR beta chain. Its specificity is not known. The data derive from a study of T cell repertoires in cytomegalovirus infection. Study context: Evidence of both CMV infection and a matching HLA type came from public TCR beta signatures. General study points: In two of eight donors, the top clonotype was HLA-C-restricted CMV-specific. Summed public TCR beta family frequency identified CMV carriers bearing the relevant HLA.

TCRdb used MiXCR to reprocess the reads, holding one entry per CDR3 protein. The sample has around 450,000 distinct CDR3 sequences, 10% to 12% seen once. Trimming removed 5 bases from V and 2 bases from J, with 10 bases in between. CDR3 length: 15 amino acids. Germline CDR1 reads SGHNT; CDR2 reads YENEEA. The sample was PBMCs. This chain links TRBV11-3 with TRBJ2-6; D ambiguous. This receptor was identified in a human donor in good health (CMV status not recorded). Some clones in this sample may be carry-over from other donors' samples. For the CDR3, the DNA is TGTGCCAGCAGCACCCAAAAAACTGGGGCCAACGTCCTGACTTTC. Protein product: CASSTQKTGANVLTF.